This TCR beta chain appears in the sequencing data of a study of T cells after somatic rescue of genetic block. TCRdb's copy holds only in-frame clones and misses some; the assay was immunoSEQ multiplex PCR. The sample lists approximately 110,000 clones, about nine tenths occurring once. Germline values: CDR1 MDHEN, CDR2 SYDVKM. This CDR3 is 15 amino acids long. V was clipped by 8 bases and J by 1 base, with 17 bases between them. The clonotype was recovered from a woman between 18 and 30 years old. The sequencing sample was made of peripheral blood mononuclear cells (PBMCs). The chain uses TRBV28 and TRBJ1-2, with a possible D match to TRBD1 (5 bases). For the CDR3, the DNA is TGTGCCAGCTTCCGACGACAGAATAATAACTATGGCTACACCTTC. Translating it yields CASFRRQNNNYGYTF.